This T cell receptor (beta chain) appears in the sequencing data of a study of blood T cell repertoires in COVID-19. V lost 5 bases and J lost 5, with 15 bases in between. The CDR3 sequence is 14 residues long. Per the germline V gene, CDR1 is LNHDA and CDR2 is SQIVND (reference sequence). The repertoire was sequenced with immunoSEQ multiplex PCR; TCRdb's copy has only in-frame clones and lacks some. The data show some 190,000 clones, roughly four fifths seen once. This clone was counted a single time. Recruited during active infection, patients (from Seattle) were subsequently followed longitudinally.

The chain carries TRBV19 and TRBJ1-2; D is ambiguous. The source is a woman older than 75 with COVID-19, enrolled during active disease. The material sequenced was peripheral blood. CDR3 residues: CASSPDGARYGYTF. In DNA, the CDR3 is TGTGCCAGTAGTCCTGATGGAGCGAGGTATGGCTACACCTTC.